The 3 T cell receptor beta chains in this list originate from one sample, sequenced in a study of CD8+ T cells in alopecia areata (dated by TCRdb to 2017 to 2018). The library was generated by the immunoSEQ multiplex PCR assay. RNA was extracted from all samples and reverse transcribed into cDNA as template for TCR sequencing. TCRdb holds this immuneACCESS table with in-frame rearrangements only. Some clones are missing; in checked studies, unresolved V genes explain under half, and the rest has no known cause. Within this sample are about 200,000 clones, with around 50% of them counted one time only. The ten largest clonotypes hold around 5% of the sample. The sequenced sample was CD8+ T cells sorted from blood. These receptors came from a human donor in good health.

The chain couples TRBV29-1 to TRBJ1-2; D gene unclear. The CDR3 is 13 residues long. Germline lookup yields CDR1 SQVTM and CDR2 ANQGSEA. Trimming took off 6 bases at V and 4 bases at J, with 15 bases between the two ends. In DNA form, the CDR3 reads TGCAGCGTCCCTAGTACGTTCGTCTATGGCTACACCTTC. It encodes CSVPSTFVYGYTF.

This clone was picked up a small number of times. The chain employs TRBV6-6 and TRBJ1-4; TRBD1 agrees at 7 bases. Germline assignment: CDR1 MNHNY and CDR2 SVGAGI (reference sequence). With V trimmed by 1 base and J by 8 bases, 4 bases remained unmatched. The CDR3 consists of 14 residues. The CDR3 nucleotides are TGTGCCAGCAGTTACTACGGGACAGAGGAAAAACTGTTTTTT. Translation gives CASSYYGTEEKLFF.

The sample holds a few counts of this clone. V gene TRBV7-9 combines with J gene TRBJ1-3; a possible D gene is TRBD1 (5 bases). CDR1 and CDR2 from the germline V gene are SEHNR and FQNEAQ (reference sequence). V lost 6 bases, J lost 4 bases, and 19 bases lay in between. The CDR3 contains 16 residues. CDR3 sequence: CASRPVVGVGGNTIYF. The DNA for the CDR3 is TGTGCCAGCAGACCCGTTGTGGGGGTCGGGGGAAACACCATATATTTT.